This TCR beta chain was documented in a study of T-cell memory formation after mild COVID-19. Notes on the study in general: Contracting clones from day 15 to 85 had balanced CD4/CD8; later expanders favoured CD4+.

Note on this clonotype: Its antigen is currently unknown. The germline gene is not matched at one end of the junction; a read error may be the cause.

The CDR3 is 15 residues long. Germline-derived CDR1 and CDR2 are SGHTA and FQGTGA. TCRdb reanalysed the 5' RACE reads using MiXCR and keeps one entry per CDR3 protein. The table has roughly 580,000 distinct CDR3 sequences, more than 15% seen once; the top ten hold approximately 12%. The receptor comes from an adult woman who had mild COVID-19 (a few samples of this study predate the infection). Cell type and time point are not known. This chain joins TRBV7-3 and TRBJ2-3; D gene uncertain. Sequencing was performed on PBMCs or a T cell subset sorted from them (not recorded which). This CDR3 is CASSLVPASRDTQYF. The CDR3 nucleotides read TGTGCCAGCAGCTTAGTACCAGCGAGCAGAGATACGCAGTATTTT.